This is a list of T cell receptor beta chains from one sample in a study of blood T cell repertoires in COVID-19. Some clones are missing from TCRdb's copy, which holds only in-frame ones; the method was immunoSEQ multiplex PCR. Counted here are around 210,000 clones, 89% occurring once; the ten biggest clones make up about 8.1%. The sequencing sample was made of PBMCs or T cells enriched from blood (not recorded which). Receptors originate from a young woman who had recovered from COVID-19. Each CDR3 is given with its conserved first and last residue. Each record gives: CDR3 protein, CDR3 DNA, D gene, J gene, V gene, clone size. A D gene is named only where the DNA matches it firmly. Not every row has a clone size; where given, it reads once, few, many or a size class.

CDR3: CAADQGAAGYTF
DNA: TGTGCCGCCGATCAGGGGGCCGCTGGCTACACCTTC
D: TRBD1
J: TRBJ1-2
V: TRBV10-3
size: -

CDR3: CASSTPRTNSVTEAFF
DNA: TGTGCCAGCAGTACCCCCCGAACGAATTCGGTCACTGAAGCTTTCTTT
D: -
J: TRBJ1-1
V: TRBV6-6
size: -

CDR3: CASSRGGVAGTYNEQFF
DNA: TGTGCCAGTAGTAGGGGGGGCGTAGCGGGTACGTACAATGAGCAGTTCTTC
D: -
J: TRBJ2-1
V: TRBV19
size: -

CDR3: CASSLEGREKAFF
DNA: TGCGCCAGCAGCTTGGAGGGGAGGGAAAAAGCTTTCTTT
D: -
J: TRBJ1-1
V: TRBV5-1
size: -

CDR3: CASSPSPRTTDYGYTF
DNA: TGTGCCAGCAGCCCGAGCCCTAGAACGACCGATTATGGCTACACCTTC
D: -
J: TRBJ1-2
V: TRBV7-6
size: -

CDR3: CATKTGGWNEQFF
DNA: TGTGCCACCAAGACAGGGGGCTGGAATGAGCAGTTCTTC
D: TRBD1
J: TRBJ2-1
V: TRBV27
size: -

CDR3: CATSRGQGTDTQYF
DNA: TGTGCCACCAGCAGAGGACAGGGCACAGATACGCAGTATTTT
D: -
J: TRBJ2-3
V: TRBV15
size: -

CDR3: CAWSVGRGGEQYF
DNA: TGTGCCTGGAGTGTAGGAAGGGGCGGAGAGCAGTACTTC
D: -
J: TRBJ2-7
V: TRBV30
size: -

CDR3: CASSFKDRGVTGYTF
DNA: TGTGCCAGCAGTTTCAAGGACAGGGGCGTCACAGGCTACACCTTC
D: TRBD1
J: TRBJ1-2
V: TRBV6-5
size: -

CDR3: CASSQEGRPNQPQHF
DNA: TGTGCCAGCAGCCAAGAAGGCAGGCCCAATCAGCCCCAGCATTTT
D: -
J: TRBJ1-5
V: TRBV3-1/TRBV3-2
size: -

CDR3: CASSSTDRVRQETQYF
DNA: TGTGCCAGCAGTAGTACGGACAGGGTTCGCCAAGAGACCCAGTACTTC
D: TRBD1
J: TRBJ2-5
V: TRBV6-8
size: -

CDR3: CASSSPWATFNYGYTF
DNA: TGTGCCAGCAGCTCCCCGTGGGCCACCTTTAACTATGGCTACACCTTC
D: -
J: TRBJ1-2
V: TRBV9
size: once

CDR3: CASSFKPARDSRETQYF
DNA: TGTGCCAGCAGTTTTAAGCCAGCCAGGGACTCAAGAGAGACCCAGTACTTC
D: -
J: TRBJ2-5
V: TRBV28
size: -

CDR3: CAISVDAGGGNSPLHF
DNA: TGTGCCATCAGTGTTGATGCAGGGGGCGGGAATTCACCCCTCCACTTT
D: TRBD1
J: TRBJ1-6
V: TRBV10-3
size: -

CDR3: CASSQKDRDHQPQHF
DNA: TGTGCCAGCAGCCAAAAGGACAGGGATCATCAGCCCCAGCATTTT
D: TRBD1
J: TRBJ1-5
V: TRBV4-2
size: -

CDR3: CASSALSPTGKNTIYF
DNA: TGTGCCAGCAGCGCCCTGAGCCCGACAGGGAAAAACACCATATATTTT
D: TRBD1
J: TRBJ1-3
V: TRBV9
size: -

CDR3: CARGGQPYEQYF
DNA: TGTGCCAGGGGCGGACAGCCCTACGAGCAGTACTTC
D: -
J: TRBJ2-7
V: TRBV19
size: few

CDR3: CASSLAGAVGYTF
DNA: TGTGCCAGCAGTTTGGCAGGGGCCGTAGGCTACACCTTC
D: -
J: TRBJ1-2
V: TRBV27
size: -

CDR3: CASSQGTGQGQAFF
DNA: TGTGCCAGCAGCCAAGGGACAGGGCAGGGTCAGGCTTTCTTT
D: TRBD1
J: TRBJ1-1
V: TRBV3-1/TRBV3-2
size: -

CDR3: CASKGDRLLIDTGELFF
DNA: TGTGCCAGCAAAGGAGACAGGTTGTTAATAGACACCGGGGAGCTGTTTTTT
D: -
J: TRBJ2-2
V: TRBV2
size: -

CDR3: CASSGTTAPSSYEQYF
DNA: TGCGCCAGCAGCGGAACGACAGCGCCCAGCTCCTACGAGCAGTACTTC
D: -
J: TRBJ2-7
V: TRBV5-1
size: -

CDR3: CAWSALGQGSSPLHF
DNA: TGTGCCTGGAGTGCACTGGGTCAGGGGAGTTCACCCCTCCACTTT
D: -
J: TRBJ1-6
V: TRBV30
size: few

CDR3: CASRIGGDEKLFF
DNA: TGTGCCAGCAGAATCGGGGGTGATGAAAAACTGTTTTTT
D: -
J: TRBJ1-4
V: TRBV28
size: -

CDR3: CASSLAGWTQYF
DNA: TGTGCCAGCAGCTTGGCGGGGTGGACGCAGTATTTT
D: -
J: TRBJ2-3
V: TRBV7-2
size: -

CDR3: CASSPKTGQYGYTF
DNA: TGTGCCAGCAGCCCCAAGACAGGCCAATATGGCTACACCTTC
D: -
J: TRBJ1-2
V: TRBV7-2
size: -

CDR3: CSVESRDRGAMNTEAFF
DNA: TGCAGCGTTGAGAGCCGGGACAGGGGAGCAATGAACACTGAAGCTTTCTTT
D: TRBD1
J: TRBJ1-1
V: TRBV29-1
size: -

CDR3: CASSLVGVSGNTIYF
DNA: TGTGCCAGCAGCTTAGTAGGGGTCTCTGGAAACACCATATATTTT
D: -
J: TRBJ1-3
V: TRBV11-2
size: -

CDR3: CATSDPHTTYEQYF
DNA: TGTGCCACCAGTGACCCTCATACAACCTACGAGCAGTACTTC
D: -
J: TRBJ2-7
V: TRBV24-1
size: -

CDR3: CASSIRGQVYGYTF
DNA: TGTGCCAGTAGTATACGGGGACAGGTCTATGGCTACACCTTC
D: TRBD1
J: TRBJ1-2
V: TRBV19
size: -

CDR3: CASSFRPKDEQYF
DNA: TGTGCCAGCAGTTTCAGGCCTAAGGACGAGCAGTACTTC
D: -
J: TRBJ2-7
V: TRBV12-3/TRBV12-4
size: -